This T cell receptor beta chain was found in a study of blood T cell repertoires in COVID-19. Study information: Samples of COVID-19 (acute and convalescent) were obtained from the United States, Italy and Spain. In each case, the material was cDNA or gDNA derived from T cells, B-cell-depleted T cells, or PBMCs.

Original methodology: Estimates of nucleated cell counts were drawn from the amplification of reference gene primers. Clones were read by immunoSEQ multiplex PCR, and TCRdb kept only the in-frame ones, dropping some. V, J and clone size derive from that table, while D and trimming were established from the DNA sequence. The data show tens of thousands of clones, 88% seen once. Germline CDR1 and CDR2: GTSNPN and SVGIG (reference sequence). V was shortened by 2 bases and J by 0 bases, with 11 bases between the two germline ends. The CDR3 totals 15 residues. This TCR derives from a man aged 45 to 65 with active COVID-19. Input material: peripheral blood. This rearrangement joins TRBV30 to TRBJ1-5, with D unresolved. CDR3 in amino acids: CAWSTGGYSNQPQHF. The CDR3 DNA follows: TGTGCCTGGAGTACCGGAGGGTATAGCAATCAGCCCCAGCATTTT.